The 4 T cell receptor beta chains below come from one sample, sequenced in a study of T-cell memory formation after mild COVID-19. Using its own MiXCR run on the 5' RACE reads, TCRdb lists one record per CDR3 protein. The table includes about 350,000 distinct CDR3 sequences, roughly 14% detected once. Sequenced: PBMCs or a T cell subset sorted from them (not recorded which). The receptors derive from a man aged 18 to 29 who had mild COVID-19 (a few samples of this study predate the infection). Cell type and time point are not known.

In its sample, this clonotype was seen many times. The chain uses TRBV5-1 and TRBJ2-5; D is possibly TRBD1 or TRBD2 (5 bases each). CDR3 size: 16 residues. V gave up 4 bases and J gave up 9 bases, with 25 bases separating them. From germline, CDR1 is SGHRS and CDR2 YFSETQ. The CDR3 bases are TGCGCCAGCAGCCTACTCACCGGGACCCAATCTGGGGCCCAGTACTTC. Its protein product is CASSLLTGTQSGAQYF.

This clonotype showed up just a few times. CDR3 in DNA: TGCGCCAGCAGCGCGCTCGGACAGGGGATACGAACTAATGAAAAACTGTTTTTT. Protein product: CASSALGQGIRTNEKLFF. V is TRBV5-1 and J is TRBJ1-4; 9 positions match TRBD1. CDR1 is SGHRS and CDR2 is YFSETQ in the germline V gene. The CDR3 has 18 amino acids. The V and J ends lost 4 bases and 1 base, in that order; junction bases with no gene match: 11. Variable domain in full (rest from reference TRBV5-1 and TRBJ1-4): KAGVTQTPRYLIKTRGQQVTLSCSPISGHRSVSWYQQTPGQGLQFLFEYFSETQRNKGNFPGRFSGRQFSNSRSEMNVSTLELGDSALYLCASSALGQGIRTNEKLFFGSGTQLSVL.

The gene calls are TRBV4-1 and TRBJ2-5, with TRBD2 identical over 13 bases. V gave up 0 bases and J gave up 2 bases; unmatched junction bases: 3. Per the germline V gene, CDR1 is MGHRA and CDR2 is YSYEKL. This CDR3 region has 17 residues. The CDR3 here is CASSQDGLAGEQETQYF. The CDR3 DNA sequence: TGCGCCAGCAGCCAAGATGGACTAGCGGGAGAACAAGAGACCCAGTACTTC.

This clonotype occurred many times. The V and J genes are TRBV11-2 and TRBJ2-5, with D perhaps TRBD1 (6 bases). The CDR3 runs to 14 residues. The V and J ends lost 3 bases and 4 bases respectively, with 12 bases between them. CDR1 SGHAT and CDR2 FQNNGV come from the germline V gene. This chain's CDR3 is CASSLPGVRETQYF. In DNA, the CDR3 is TGTGCCAGCAGCTTGCCAGGGGTTCGAGAGACCCAGTACTTC.